This is a list of T cell receptor beta chains from one sample in a study of T cell repertoires in cytomegalovirus infection. TCRdb used MiXCR to reprocess the reads, holding one entry per CDR3 protein. This table has roughly 920,000 distinct CDR3 sequences, around 32% appearing once. Their specific antigens are unknown. Here the sequenced sample was cultured CD8+ T cells from PBMCs, taken from culture after CMV antigen stimulation. These receptors all come from a human donor in good health (CMV status not recorded). Some clones in this sample may be carry-over from other donors' samples. The conserved cysteine and the conserved F or W are not part of the CDR3 here. The size of a clone is reported for some rows only, either as once, few or many, or as a class for expanded clones.

clone size: .
V gene: TRBV6-8
J gene: TRBJ2-1
CDR3 protein: ASSYSSGGQNEQF

clone size: .
V gene: TRBV2
J gene: TRBJ1-2
CDR3 protein: AAQAGPGIGYT

clone size: .
V gene: TRBV10-3
J gene: TRBJ1-1
CDR3 protein: AISANRDGNTEAF

clone size: few
V gene: TRBV7-6
J gene: TRBJ2-5
CDR3 protein: ASSFGVEDVETQY

clone size: few
V gene: TRBV12-3/TRBV12-4
J gene: TRBJ2-3
CDR3 protein: ASSLSFTDRGTDTQY

clone size: .
V gene: TRBV27
J gene: TRBJ1-2
CDR3 protein: ASSSPGAGYT

clone size: few
V gene: TRBV12-3/TRBV12-4
J gene: TRBJ2-1
CDR3 protein: ASSLGEGLNEQF

clone size: .
V gene: TRBV5-4
J gene: TRBJ2-3
CDR3 protein: ASRNQEVGEDTQY

clone size: few
V gene: TRBV29-1
J gene: TRBJ1-2
CDR3 protein: SVDDGVGYT

clone size: many
V gene: TRBV7-2
J gene: TRBJ2-3
CDR3 protein: ASSLAGTGGTDTQY

clone size: .
V gene: TRBV27
J gene: TRBJ1-5
CDR3 protein: ASSLWGHNQPQH

clone size: many
V gene: TRBV27
J gene: TRBJ1-1
CDR3 protein: ASSLGGSTEAF

clone size: .
V gene: TRBV11-2
J gene: TRBJ2-3
CDR3 protein: ASTFFRDGDTQY

clone size: .
V gene: TRBV19
J gene: TRBJ2-7
CDR3 protein: ASSSWKGPGSEQY

clone size: .
V gene: TRBV13
J gene: TRBJ2-7
CDR3 protein: ASSLGLGQDYEQY

clone size: .
V gene: TRBV7-2
J gene: TRBJ2-2
CDR3 protein: ASSLTAGGYTGELF

clone size: .
V gene: TRBV11-3
J gene: TRBJ1-1
CDR3 protein: ASSGYQGGGTTEAF

clone size: .
V gene: TRBV7-6
J gene: TRBJ2-2
CDR3 protein: ASSLNVRELF

clone size: few
V gene: TRBV7-4
J gene: TRBJ1-1
CDR3 protein: ASSSLTGWNTEAF

clone size: few
V gene: TRBV4-3
J gene: TRBJ1-1
CDR3 protein: ASSQKTGRNTEAF

clone size: few
V gene: TRBV7-9
J gene: TRBJ1-2
CDR3 protein: ASSLVGGEAYGYT

clone size: .
V gene: TRBV29-1
J gene: TRBJ1-5
CDR3 protein: SGGDNQPQH